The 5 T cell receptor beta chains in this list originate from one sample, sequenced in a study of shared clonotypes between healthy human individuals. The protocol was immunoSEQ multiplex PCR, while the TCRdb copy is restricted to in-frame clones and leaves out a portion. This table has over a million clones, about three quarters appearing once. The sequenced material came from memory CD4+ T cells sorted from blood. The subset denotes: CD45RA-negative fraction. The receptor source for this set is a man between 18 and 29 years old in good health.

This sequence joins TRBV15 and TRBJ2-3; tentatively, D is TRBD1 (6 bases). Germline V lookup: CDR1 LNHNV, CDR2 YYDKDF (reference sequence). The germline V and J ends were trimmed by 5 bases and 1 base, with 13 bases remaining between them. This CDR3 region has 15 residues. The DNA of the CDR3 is TGTGCCACCAGCGGAACAGGGTGGGGCACAGATACGCAGTATTTT. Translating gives CATSGTGWGTDTQYF.

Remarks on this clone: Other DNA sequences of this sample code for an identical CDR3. The DNA of the CDR3 is TGTGCCAGCAGCTTGGCCTCCGGGGGAGAGACCCAGTACTTC. Protein: CASSLASGGETQYF. V gene TRBV5-4 combines with J gene TRBJ2-5; D possibly corresponds to TRBD2 (6 bases). This CDR3 has 14 amino acids. From germline, CDR1 is SGHNT and CDR2 YYREEE (reference sequence). With 0 bases removed from V and 4 bases from J, the gap between germline ends came to 10 bases.

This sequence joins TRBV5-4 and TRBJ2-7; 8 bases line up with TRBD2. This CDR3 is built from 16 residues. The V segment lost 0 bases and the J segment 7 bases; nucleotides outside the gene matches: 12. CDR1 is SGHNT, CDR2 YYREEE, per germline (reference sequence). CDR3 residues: CASSLDVGTPGGEQYF. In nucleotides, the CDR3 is TGTGCCAGCAGCTTGGATGTCGGGACCCCGGGAGGGGAGCAGTACTTC.

CDR3 protein: CASSIGQPTGELFF. The CDR3 DNA reads as TGTGCCAGTAGTATAGGACAGCCCACCGGGGAGCTGTTTTTT. The rearrangement uses TRBV19 and TRBJ2-2; D is possibly TRBD1 (5 bases). This CDR3 comprises 14 residues. CDR1 and CDR2 from the germline V gene are LNHDA and SQIVND (reference sequence). V shed 1 base and J shed 4 bases, with 7 bases lying between them. Complete variable domain (other parts from reference TRBV19 and TRBJ2-2): DGGITQSPKYLFRKEGQNVTLSCEQNLNHDAMYWYRQDPGQGLRLIYYSQIVNDFQKGDIAEGYSVSREKKESFPLTVTSAQKNPTAFYLCASSIGQPTGELFFGEGSRLTVL.

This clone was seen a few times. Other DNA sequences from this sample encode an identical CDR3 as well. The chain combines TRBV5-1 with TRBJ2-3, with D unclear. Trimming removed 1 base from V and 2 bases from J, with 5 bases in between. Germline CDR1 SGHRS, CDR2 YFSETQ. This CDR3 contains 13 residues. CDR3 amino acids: CASSLQFTDTQYF. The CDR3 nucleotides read TGCGCCAGCAGCTTGCAATTCACAGATACGCAGTATTTT.